This record looks at one T cell receptor (beta chain) sequence and its context. The antigen remains unidentified. These data originate in a study of cytomegalovirus exposure and HLA in healthy donors. Study-wide results and limits: In vitro testing confirmed three CMV-associated chains as specific for CMV antigens.

TCRdb's copy holds only in-frame clones and misses some; the assay was immunoSEQ multiplex PCR. The repertoire holds about 220,000 clones, with about 91% as singletons. The CDR3 has 15 amino acids. Trimming cost V 3 bases and J 1 base; bases outside gene matches: 5. Germline-derived CDR1 and CDR2 are SGHTA and FQGNSA. The source material was PBMCs. This receptor was taken from a woman under 30 in good health and CMV-seronegative. V is TRBV7-2 and J is TRBJ2-7, with 8 bases lining up with TRBD2. CDR3 protein: CASSFNGRASYEQYF. The CDR3 DNA is TGTGCCAGCAGCTTTAACGGGAGGGCTTCCTACGAGCAGTACTTC. The full variable domain, in which reference TRBV7-2 and TRBJ2-7 provide the parts outside the CDR3, is GAGVSQSPSNKVTEKGKDVELRCDPISGHTALYWYRQSLGQGLEFLIYFQGNSAPDKSGLPSDRFSAERTGGSVSTLTIQRTQQEDSAVYLCASSFNGRASYEQYFGPGTRLTVT.